This entry features one T cell receptor (beta chain) sequence. Its antigen is unknown. The source of the sample is a study of T cell responses to AZD1222 COVID-19 vaccine. Notes on the study in general: After two AZD1222 doses, spike-specific TCR breadth and depth rose versus day 0. Regions left unmutated in variants are reportedly the target of nearly half of spike-specific TCRs. The donors showed a predominance of white British ancestry and of females, with possible underestimation of clonal diversity.

V lost 1 base and J lost 9; bases outside the gene matches: 2. Germline CDR1 KGHDR, CDR2 SFDVKD. The CDR3 contains 16 residues. Sequencing was performed with immunoSEQ multiplex PCR; in TCRdb, only in-frame clones are kept and a portion is missing. The data show 140,000 to 150,000 clones, roughly 93% seen once. This TCR came from an adult who had recovered from COVID-19. The specimen was peripheral blood, collected after recovery from COVID-19. The chain joins TRBV24-1 to TRBJ2-1; 16 nucleotides match TRBD2. The CDR3 spells CATSDFGTSGRVEQFF. CDR3 DNA: TGTGCCACCAGTGATTTTGGGACTAGCGGGAGGGTTGAGCAGTTCTTC.